This TCR beta chain comes out of a study of T cells in Graves' hyperthyroidism and ophthalmopathy. Study-wide points: Ophthalmopathy was told apart from stable hyperthyroidism by a 13 V-J model. Blood samples included most of the expanded thyroid clonotypes exceeding 0.001.

RNA transcripts gave rise to amplified TCR beta CDR3 regions. In the first-round RT-PCR of the TCR CDR3, the HTBI primer set was used. One entry per CDR3 protein results from TCRdb running MiXCR on the multiplex PCR reads. This table holds about 760,000 distinct CDR3 sequences, 35% found once. Regarding this clonotype: Its antigen is undetermined.

Those patients with uncontrolled infection, other autoimmune disease, pregnancy or lactation were excluded. This CDR3 has 14 residues. CDR1 DFQATT and CDR2 SNEGSKA come from the germline V gene (reference sequence). V was shortened by 3 bases and J by 0 bases, with 11 bases between the two germline ends. Sequencing was carried out using blood. This sequence originates from a woman between 40 and 50 years old with Graves' hyperthyroidism. The chain links TRBV20-1 to TRBJ1-1, with D possibly matching TRBD1 (5 bases). The CDR3 sequence: CSARPGTVNTEAFF. CDR3 nucleotide sequence: TGCAGTGCTAGGCCCGGGACTGTGAACACTGAAGCTTTCTTT.